This T cell receptor beta chain is from a study of T-cell reconstitution after alpha-beta-depleted transplantation in children. It was with unique molecular identifiers that the TCRbeta library was prepared. TCRdb ran MiXCR on the PCR reads and lists one entry per CDR3 protein. The sample carries about 640,000 distinct CDR3 sequences, roughly 13% recorded once. This clonotype was found a few times. Its antigen is currently unknown. Findings of the study overall: Some patients owed their high day-60 TCRbeta diversity to surviving recipient T cells and thymic progenitors. About two months after transplant, alpha-beta T cells reportedly came from several hundred expanded graft clones. The main origin of T-cell counts and diversity one year after transplant was newly produced T cells.

This receptor was obtained from a male patient aged 5 to 17 who had a stem cell transplant for acute myeloid leukemia, so the T cells may come from the graft donor. The source material was PBMCs, mostly from graft donor cells, sampled 360 days after TCRalphabeta/CD19-depleted stem cell transplant.

As DNA, the CDR3 is TGTGCCACCAGTGATCTCCTAGCGGGAGGGCCTAAAAATGAGCAGTTCTTC. The encoded protein is CATSDLLAGGPKNEQFF. This chain joins TRBV24-1 and TRBJ2-1, with 12 bases identical to TRBD2. The length of the CDR3 is 17 residues. Germline loops: CDR1 KGHDR, CDR2 SFDVKD. With 3 bases clipped from V and 7 bases from J, the junction kept 9 bases outside the gene matches.